The clone carrying this T cell receptor (beta chain) was observed a single time. Its antigen is still unknown. Some clones are missing from TCRdb's copy, which holds only in-frame ones; the method was immunoSEQ multiplex PCR. The top ten hold 6.9% of the sample, which has roughly 80,000 clones, nearly 85% seen once. This sample stems from a study of OX40 agonist ivuxolimab in advanced cancers. Study details: Therapy given before enrollment (anti-PD-1, anti-PD-L1 or anti-CTLA-4) was allowed, and 40% had some.

CDR1 and CDR2 from the germline V gene are SGDLS and YYNGEE. The CDR3 loop spans 15 amino acids. The V gene end was trimmed by 2 bases and the J gene end by 2 bases; junction bases not matched to a gene: 4. Study findings and constraints: It was also the case that some nonresponders had low normalized T-cell clonal expansion.

The receptor's source is an adult with an advanced solid tumor such as melanoma, head and neck, liver or kidney cancer. This sample comprised CD4+ or CD8+ T cells sorted from blood, obtained in a trial of the OX40 agonist ivuxolimab. V usage is TRBV9 and J usage is TRBJ1-2; 9 bases match TRBD1. CDR3 amino acids: CASSVKDRGNYGYTF. Written as DNA, the CDR3 is TGTGCCAGCAGCGTGAAGGACAGGGGCAACTATGGCTACACCTTC. Full variable domain (outside the CDR3, taken from reference TRBV9 and TRBJ1-2): DSGVTQTPKHLITATGQRVTLRCSPRSGDLSVYWYQQSLDQGLQFLIQYYNGEERAKGNILERFSAQQFPDLHSELNLSSLELGDSALYFCASSVKDRGNYGYTFGSGTRLTVV.